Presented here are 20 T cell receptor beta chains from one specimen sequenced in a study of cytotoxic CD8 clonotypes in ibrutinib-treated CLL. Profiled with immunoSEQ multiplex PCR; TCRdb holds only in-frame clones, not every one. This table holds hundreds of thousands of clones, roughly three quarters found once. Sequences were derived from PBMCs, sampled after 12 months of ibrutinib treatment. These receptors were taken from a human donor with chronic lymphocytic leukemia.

The CDR3 protein is CSVGSGEPGNTIYF. CDR3 nucleotides: TGCAGCGTCGGGAGCGGGGAACCTGGAAACACCATATATTTT. The V gene is TRBV29-1, the J gene TRBJ1-3; D gene uncertain. V lost 6 bases, J lost 2 bases, and 14 bases lay in between. Per the germline V gene, CDR1 is SQVTM and CDR2 is ANQGSEA. This CDR3 comprises 14 residues.

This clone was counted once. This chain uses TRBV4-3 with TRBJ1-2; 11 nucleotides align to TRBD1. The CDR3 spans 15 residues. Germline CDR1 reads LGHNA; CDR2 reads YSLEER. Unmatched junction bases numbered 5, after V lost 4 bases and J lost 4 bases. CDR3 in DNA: TGCGCCAGCAGCCCGAGGACAGGGGGCGGCTATGGCTACACCTTC. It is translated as CASSPRTGGGYGYTF.

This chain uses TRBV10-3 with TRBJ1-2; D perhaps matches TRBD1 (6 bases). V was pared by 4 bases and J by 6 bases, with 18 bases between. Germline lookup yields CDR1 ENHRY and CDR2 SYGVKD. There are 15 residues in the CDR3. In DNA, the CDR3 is TGTGCCATCAGTGCCCTCATTAGCCAGGGGCATGGCTACACCTTC. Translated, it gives CAISALISQGHGYTF.

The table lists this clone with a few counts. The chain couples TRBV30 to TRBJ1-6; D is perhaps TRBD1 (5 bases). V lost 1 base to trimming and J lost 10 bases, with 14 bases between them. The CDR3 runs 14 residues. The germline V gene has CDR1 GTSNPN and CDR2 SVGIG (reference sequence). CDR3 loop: CAWSGGGEGSPLHF. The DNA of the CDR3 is TGTGCCTGGAGTGGTGGGGGGGAAGGGTCACCCCTCCACTTT.

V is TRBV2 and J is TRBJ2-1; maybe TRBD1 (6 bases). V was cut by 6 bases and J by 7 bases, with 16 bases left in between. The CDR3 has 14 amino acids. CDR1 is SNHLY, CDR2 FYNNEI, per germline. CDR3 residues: CASRGDRYLNEQFF. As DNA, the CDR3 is TGTGCCAGCAGGGGCGACAGGTACCTTAATGAGCAGTTCTTC.

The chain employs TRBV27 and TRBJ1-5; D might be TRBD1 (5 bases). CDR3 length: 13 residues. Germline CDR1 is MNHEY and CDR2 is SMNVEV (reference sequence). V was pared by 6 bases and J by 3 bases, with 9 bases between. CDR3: CASRRQPNQPQHF. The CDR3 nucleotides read TGTGCCAGCAGAAGACAGCCCAATCAGCCCCAGCATTTT.

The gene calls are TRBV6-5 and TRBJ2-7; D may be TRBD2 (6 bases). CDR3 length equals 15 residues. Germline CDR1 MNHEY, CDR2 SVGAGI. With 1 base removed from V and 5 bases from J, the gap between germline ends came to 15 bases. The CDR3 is CASSYFPGRNHEQYF. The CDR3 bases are TGTGCCAGCAGTTACTTTCCCGGGAGAAACCACGAGCAGTACTTC.

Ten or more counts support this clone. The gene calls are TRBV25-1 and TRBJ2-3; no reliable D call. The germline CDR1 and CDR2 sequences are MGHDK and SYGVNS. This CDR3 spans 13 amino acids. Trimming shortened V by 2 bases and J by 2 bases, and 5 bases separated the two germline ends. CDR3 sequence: CASSENPTDTQYF. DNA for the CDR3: TGTGCCAGCAGTGAAAATCCCACAGATACGCAGTATTTT.

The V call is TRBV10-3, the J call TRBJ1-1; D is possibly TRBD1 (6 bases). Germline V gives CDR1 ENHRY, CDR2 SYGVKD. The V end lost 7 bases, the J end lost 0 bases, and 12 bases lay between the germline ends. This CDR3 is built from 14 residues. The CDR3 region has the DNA TGTGCCATCAAAGCGACAGGTTTGAACACTGAAGCTTTCTTT. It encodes CAIKATGLNTEAFF.

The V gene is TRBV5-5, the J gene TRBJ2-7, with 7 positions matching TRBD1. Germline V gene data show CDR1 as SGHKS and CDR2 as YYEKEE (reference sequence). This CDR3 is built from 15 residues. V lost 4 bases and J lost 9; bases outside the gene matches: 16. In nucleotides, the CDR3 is TGTGCCAGCAGCCTCCGGGACAGCCATCCCCAGGGGCAGTACTTC. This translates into CASSLRDSHPQGQYF.

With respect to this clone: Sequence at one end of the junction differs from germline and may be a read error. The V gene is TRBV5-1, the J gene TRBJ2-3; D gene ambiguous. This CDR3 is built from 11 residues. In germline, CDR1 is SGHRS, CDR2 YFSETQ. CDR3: CASSFTRRPPF. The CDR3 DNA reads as TGCGCCAGCAGCTTTACGCGGAGACCCCCCTTT.

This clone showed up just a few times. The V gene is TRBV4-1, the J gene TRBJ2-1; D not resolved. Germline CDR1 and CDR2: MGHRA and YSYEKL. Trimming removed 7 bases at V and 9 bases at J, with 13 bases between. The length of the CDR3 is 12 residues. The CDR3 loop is CASNKEWGEQFF. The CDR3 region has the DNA TGCGCCAGCAACAAAGAGTGGGGTGAGCAGTTCTTC.

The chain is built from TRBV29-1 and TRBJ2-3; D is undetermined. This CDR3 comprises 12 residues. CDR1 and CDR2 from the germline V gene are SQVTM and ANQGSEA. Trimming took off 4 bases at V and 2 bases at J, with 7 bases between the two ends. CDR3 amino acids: CSVVGTTDTQYF. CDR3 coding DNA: TGCAGCGTTGTTGGAACCACAGATACGCAGTATTTT.

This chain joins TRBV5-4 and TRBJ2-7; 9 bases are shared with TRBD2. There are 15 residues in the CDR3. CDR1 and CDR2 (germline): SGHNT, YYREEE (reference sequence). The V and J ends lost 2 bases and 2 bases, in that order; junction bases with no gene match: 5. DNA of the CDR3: TGTGCCAGCAGCTTAGGCGGGAGGGCCACCTACGAGCAGTACTTC. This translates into CASSLGGRATYEQYF.

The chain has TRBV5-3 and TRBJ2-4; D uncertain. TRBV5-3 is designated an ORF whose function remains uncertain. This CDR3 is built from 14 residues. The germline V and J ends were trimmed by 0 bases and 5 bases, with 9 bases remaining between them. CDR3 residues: CARSLGGLQNIQYF. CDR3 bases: TGTGCCAGAAGCTTGGGGGGTCTCCAAAACATTCAGTACTTC.

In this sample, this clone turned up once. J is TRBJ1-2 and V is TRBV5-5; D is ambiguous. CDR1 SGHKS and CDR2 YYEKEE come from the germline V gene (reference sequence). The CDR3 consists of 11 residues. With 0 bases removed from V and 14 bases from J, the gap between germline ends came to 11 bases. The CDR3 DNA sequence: TGTGCCAGCAGCTTGGAAGGCCCCGGTACCTTC. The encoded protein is CASSLEGPGTF.

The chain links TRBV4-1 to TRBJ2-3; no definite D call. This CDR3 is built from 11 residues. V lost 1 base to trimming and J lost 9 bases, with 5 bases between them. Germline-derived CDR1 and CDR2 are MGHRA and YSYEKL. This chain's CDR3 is CASSQGGTQYF. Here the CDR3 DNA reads TGCGCCAGCAGCCAAGGCGGAACGCAGTATTTT.

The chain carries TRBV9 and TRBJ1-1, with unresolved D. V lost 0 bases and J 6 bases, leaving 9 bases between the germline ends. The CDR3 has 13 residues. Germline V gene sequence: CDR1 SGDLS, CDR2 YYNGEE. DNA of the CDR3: TGTGCCAGCAGCGTAGGCCTTTTTCCTGAAGCTTTCTTT. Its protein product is CASSVGLFPEAFF. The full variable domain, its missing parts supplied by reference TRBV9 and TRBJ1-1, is DSGVTQTPKHLITATGQRVTLRCSPRSGDLSVYWYQQSLDQGLQFLIQYYNGEERAKGNILERFSAQQFPDLHSELNLSSLELGDSALYFCASSVGLFPEAFFGQGTRLTVV.

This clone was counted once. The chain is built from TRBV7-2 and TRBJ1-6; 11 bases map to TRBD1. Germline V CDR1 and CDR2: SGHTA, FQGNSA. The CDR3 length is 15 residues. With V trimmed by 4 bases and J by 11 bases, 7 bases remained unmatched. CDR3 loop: CASSSQDRGQAPLHF. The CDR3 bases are TGTGCCAGCAGCTCCCAGGACAGGGGGCAGGCACCCCTCCACTTT.

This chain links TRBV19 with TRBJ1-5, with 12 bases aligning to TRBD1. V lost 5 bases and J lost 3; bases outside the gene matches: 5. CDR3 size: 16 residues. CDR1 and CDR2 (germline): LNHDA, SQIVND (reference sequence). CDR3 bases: TGTGCCAGTAGTCCAGGGACAGGGGGCATCAATCAGCCCCAGCATTTT. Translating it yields CASSPGTGGINQPQHF.